Shown below are 29 T cell receptor beta chains from a single sample sequenced in a study of cytomegalovirus exposure and HLA in healthy donors (dated by TCRdb to about 2017). Receptors were amplified or captured by the immunoSEQ multiplex PCR assay. The multiplex PCR relied on a mix of 60 forward primers for TCR Vbeta segments and 13 reverse primers for TCR Jbeta segments. The table comes from immuneACCESS by way of TCRdb, which keeps in-frame sequences with V and J called. Part of the clones is missing from these tables; in studies checked, under half for an unresolved V gene and the rest for unknown reasons. Present in this sample are about 120,000 clones, 70% to 85% of which were seen just once. The ten largest clones capture roughly 5% of the sample. Material: PBMCs. All receptors derive from a man over 45 in good health and CMV-seropositive.

In this sample, this clone turned up a few times. The chain links TRBV5-6 to TRBJ1-1; 8 bases are shared with TRBD1. The CDR3 loop spans 13 amino acids. V shed 0 bases, J shed 6 bases, and the junction held 1 base outside the gene matches. Germline V CDR1 and CDR2: SGHDT, YYEEEE. CDR3 residues: CASSLGTGSEAFF. DNA of the CDR3: TGTGCCAGCAGCTTGGGGACAGGGTCTGAAGCTTTCTTT.

The chain employs TRBV7-9 and TRBJ1-4, with D hard to call. Germline lookup yields CDR1 SEHNR and CDR2 FQNEAQ (reference sequence). With 1 base removed from V and 0 bases from J, the gap between germline ends came to 3 bases. The CDR3 sequence is 14 residues long. CDR3 bases: TGTGCCAGCAGCTTAGGAGCAACTAATGAAAAACTGTTTTTT. Its translation is CASSLGATNEKLFF.

This clone was observed a few times. The rearrangement links TRBV5-6 to TRBJ1-2; perhaps TRBD1 as D (5 bases). CDR3 length: 15 residues. Trimming pared 7 bases from V and 4 bases from J, leaving 20 bases between. Germline assignment: CDR1 SGHDT and CDR2 YYEEEE. The CDR3 reads CASSPARPGLYGYTF. Written as DNA, the CDR3 is TGTGCCAGCTCCCCGGCCCGGCCAGGGCTCTATGGCTACACCTTC.

This sequence joins TRBV30 and TRBJ1-4, with D hard to call. This CDR3 has 15 amino acids. Germline assignment: CDR1 GTSNPN and CDR2 SVGIG (reference sequence). Trimming removed 0 bases from V and 8 bases from J, with 16 bases in between. CDR3 in amino acids: CAWSVFRGIEEKLFF. The CDR3 DNA is TGTGCCTGGAGTGTATTTCGAGGGATTGAAGAAAAACTGTTTTTT.

The chain joins TRBV9 to TRBJ2-1; 10 bases agree with TRBD1. Trimming removed 2 bases from V and 7 bases from J; junction bases left unmatched: 0. Germline lookup yields CDR1 SGDLS and CDR2 YYNGEE. The length of the CDR3 is 13 residues. The CDR3 is CASSVGQGNEQFF. CDR3 DNA sequence: TGTGCCAGCAGCGTGGGACAGGGGAATGAGCAGTTCTTC.

V and J are TRBV4-2 and TRBJ2-7; D perhaps matches TRBD2 (7 bases). Between the trimmed V and J ends, which lost 0 bases and 5 bases, there was a span of 14 bases. The CDR3 runs 15 residues. Per germline, CDR1 LGHNA and CDR2 YNFKEQ. The CDR3 sequence is CASSQEAGGHNEQYF. CDR3 nucleotide sequence: TGTGCCAGCAGCCAAGAGGCCGGGGGGCACAACGAGCAGTACTTC.

The chain carries TRBV6-1 and TRBJ1-1; D not certain. CDR3 length: 15 residues. Germline CDR1 reads MNHNS; CDR2 reads SASEGT. Trimming stripped 6 bases from V and 1 base from J, with 15 bases between. The CDR3 is CASRGSPGQNTEAFF. CDR3 nucleotide sequence: TGTGCCAGCAGAGGATCCCCGGGTCAGAACACTGAAGCTTTCTTT.

This chain uses TRBV14 with TRBJ1-5; no clear D. The CDR3 contains 14 residues. Germline V lookup: CDR1 SGHDN, CDR2 FVKESK. The ends were cut back, 1 base at V and 4 bases at J, with 8 bases in the middle. The CDR3 DNA is TGTGCCAGCAGCCAAGTTCTCGGGAATCAGCCCCAGCATTTT. It translates to CASSQVLGNQPQHF.

V gene TRBV6-6 combines with J gene TRBJ1-1, with no clear D. Germline loops: CDR1 MNHNY, CDR2 SVGAGI (reference sequence). V lost 8 bases to trimming and J lost 0 bases, with 13 bases between them. CDR3 size: 14 residues. The CDR3 reads CASAPPALNTEAFF. The DNA of the CDR3 is TGTGCCAGCGCGCCACCCGCCTTGAACACTGAAGCTTTCTTT.

This rearrangement joins TRBV5-1 to TRBJ1-1; D is uncertain. Per the germline V gene, CDR1 is SGHRS and CDR2 is YFSETQ. The CDR3 spans 15 residues. With 1 base removed from V and 1 base from J, the gap between germline ends came to 11 bases. The CDR3 protein is CASSLNTGGNTEAFF. As DNA, the CDR3 is TGCGCCAGCAGCTTGAATACGGGTGGGAACACTGAAGCTTTCTTT.

This CDR3 is CASSPNDRGGHAYTF. CDR3 bases: TGTGCCAGCAGCCCTAATGACAGGGGAGGACATGCCTACACCTTC. This chain connects TRBV7-9 to TRBJ1-2, with 8 bases fitting TRBD1. Germline lookup yields CDR1 SEHNR and CDR2 FQNEAQ (reference sequence). CDR3 length: 15 amino acids. Trimming took 5 bases from V and 10 from J; bases not matched to a gene: 15. The whole variable domain, filled in from reference TRBV7-9 and TRBJ1-2, reads DTGVSQNPRHKITKRGQNVTFRCDPISEHNRLYWYRQTLGQGPEFLTYFQNEAQLEKSRLLSDRFSAERPKGSFSTLEIQRTEQGDSAMYLCASSPNDRGGHAYTFGSGTRLTVV.

In this sample, this clone turned up a few times. The genes are TRBV5-1 and TRBJ2-5, with TRBD2 matching 9 bases. J lost 4 bases, V lost 4 bases, and 5 bases had no gene match. There are 14 residues in the CDR3. Germline CDR1 reads SGHRS; CDR2 reads YFSETQ. The CDR3 DNA reads TGCGCCAGCAGCAAGGGACTAGCTTTAGAGACCCAGTACTTC. Protein sequence: CASSKGLALETQYF. The complete variable domain, with remaining parts taken from reference TRBV5-1 and TRBJ2-5, reads KAGVTQTPRYLIKTRGQQVTLSCSPISGHRSVSWYQQTPGQGLQFLFEYFSETQRNKGNFPGRFSGRQFSNSRSEMNVSTLELGDSALYLCASSKGLALETQYFGPGTRLLVL.

Only one count was recorded for this clone. J is TRBJ2-5 and V is TRBV29-1, with D possibly being TRBD1 (6 bases). The closer fit of TRBJ2-7 to the DNA end suggests the J call may be wrong. CDR1 and CDR2 from the germline V gene are SQVTM and ANQGSEA. The CDR3 has 14 amino acids. The CDR3 nucleotides are TGCAGCGCGAGTGAGCAGGGGATCGTCTACGAGCAGTACTTC. It is translated as CSASEQGIVYEQYF.

This clone occurred once. Other nucleotide sequences in the sample specify the same CDR3. Here the CDR3 reads CASSLSRETQYF. CDR3 in DNA: TGTGCCAGCAGCTTGTCACGGGAGACCCAGTACTTC. The chain uses TRBV7-2 and TRBJ2-5; D remains unclear. Germline V gene lookup returns CDR1 SGHTA and CDR2 FQGNSA. V shed 3 bases and J shed 5 bases, with 7 bases lying between them. The CDR3 is 12 amino acids.

This clone was recorded a few times. This chain uses TRBV9 with TRBJ2-7, with D uncertain. V was pared by 0 bases and J by 3 bases, with 13 bases between. The germline V gene has CDR1 SGDLS and CDR2 YYNGEE. CDR3 length equals 15 residues. The CDR3 loop reads CASSVGTNPSYEQYF. The CDR3 region has the DNA TGTGCCAGCAGCGTAGGAACAAATCCTAGCTACGAGCAGTACTTC.

This clone was seen once. The chain recombines TRBV7-9 with TRBJ1-2, with 8 bases that match TRBD1. Unmatched junction bases numbered 5, after V lost 3 bases and J lost 8 bases. The CDR3 has 13 residues. CDR1 is SEHNR, CDR2 FQNEAQ, per germline (reference sequence). For the CDR3, the DNA is TGTGCCAGCAGCTTTACAGGGGGTGGCGGCTACACCTTC. Amino acid sequence: CASSFTGGGGYTF.

The rearrangement joins TRBV7-3 to TRBJ2-2; D is possibly TRBD1 (6 bases). Germline V gene sequence: CDR1 SGHTA, CDR2 FQGTGA. V lost 4 bases, J lost 5 bases, and 8 bases lay in between. The CDR3 runs to 13 residues. This CDR3 reads CASSSQGTGELFF. CDR3 bases: TGTGCCAGCAGCTCACAGGGAACCGGGGAGCTGTTTTTT.

The chain has TRBV27 and TRBJ2-3; 12 positions agree with TRBD2. Trimming cost V 4 bases and J 5 bases; bases outside gene matches: 10. The CDR3 consists of 17 residues. Germline values: CDR1 MNHEY, CDR2 SMNVEV (reference sequence). In DNA, the CDR3 is TGTGCCAGCAGTTCCTTCCGACTAGCGGGGGCAGGAGATACGCAGTATTTT. It encodes CASSSFRLAGAGDTQYF.

The chain carries TRBV7-8 and TRBJ1-2; possibly TRBD1 for D (5 bases). Germline assignment: CDR1 SGHVS and CDR2 FQNEAQ. This CDR3 spans 14 amino acids. Deletions cut 5 bases from V and 4 bases from J, with 14 bases between. Here the CDR3 DNA reads TGTGCCAGCAGCGCGGGACGGTTCCTCTATGGCTACACCTTC. It is translated as CASSAGRFLYGYTF. Supplemented by reference TRBV7-8 and TRBJ1-2, the full variable domain reads GAGVSQSPRYKVAKRGQDVALRCDPISGHVSLFWYQQALGQGPEFLTYFQNEAQLDKSGLPSDRFFAERPEGSVSTLKIQRTQQEDSAVYLCASSAGRFLYGYTFGSGTRLTVV.

The chain has TRBV7-9 and TRBJ1-4; TRBD1 is a possible D gene (5 bases). The CDR3 totals 15 residues. V was cut by 1 base and J by 4 bases, with 10 bases left in between. Germline CDR1 reads SEHNR; CDR2 reads FQNEAQ (reference sequence). For the CDR3, the DNA is TGTGCCAGCAGCTTAGTCGGGGGGATTAATGAAAAACTGTTTTTT. Protein sequence: CASSLVGGINEKLFF.

This chain connects TRBV28 to TRBJ2-7; 7 positions match TRBD1. Trimming removed 4 bases from V and 5 bases from J; junction bases left unmatched: 8. Germline-derived CDR1 and CDR2 are MDHEN and SYDVKM. CDR3 length: 14 residues. CDR3 region: CASSYGDRADEQYF. The CDR3 DNA is TGTGCCAGCAGTTATGGAGACAGGGCGGACGAGCAGTACTTC.

This chain joins TRBV6-5 and TRBJ1-1; 7 nucleotides agree with TRBD1. Germline values: CDR1 MNHEY, CDR2 SVGAGI. Trimming removed 3 bases from V and 2 bases from J; junction bases left unmatched: 6. The CDR3 is 15 amino acids. CDR3 amino acids: CASSYAGGRNTEAFF. Written as DNA, the CDR3 is TGTGCCAGCAGTTATGCAGGGGGACGCAACACTGAAGCTTTCTTT.

The rearrangement uses TRBV4-1 and TRBJ1-1, with unresolved D. This CDR3 has 13 residues. Per germline, CDR1 MGHRA and CDR2 YSYEKL. Trimming removed 1 base from V and 5 bases from J, with 8 bases in between. This chain's CDR3 is CASSQVPGTEAFF. CDR3 DNA sequence: TGCGCCAGCAGCCAAGTTCCCGGGACTGAAGCTTTCTTT.

The rearrangement uses TRBV15 and TRBJ1-1; 9 nucleotides match TRBD1. In germline, CDR1 is LNHNV, CDR2 YYDKDF (reference sequence). Germline trimming cut 0 bases from V and 2 bases from J; bases unmatched to any gene: 4. The CDR3 covers 16 residues. The CDR3 bases are TGTGCCACCAGCAGAGATTTGGGACAGGGTAACACTGAAGCTTTCTTT. It yields the protein CATSRDLGQGNTEAFF.

The rearrangement uses TRBV29-1 and TRBJ2-1, with a weak D call TRBD2 (6 bases). Germline loops: CDR1 SQVTM, CDR2 ANQGSEA. The V and J ends lost 8 bases and 8 bases respectively, with 16 bases between them. CDR3 length equals 12 residues. Here the CDR3 DNA reads TGCAGCCTTGGGGACTCCAGACATGAGCAGTTCTTC. This codes for CSLGDSRHEQFF.

This clone was counted a single time. The rearrangement joins TRBV5-1 to TRBJ2-1, with TRBD2 matching over 7 bases. The CDR3 consists of 15 residues. The J segment lost 6 bases and the V segment lost 4 bases, leaving 10 bases of the junction unmatched. CDR1 SGHRS and CDR2 YFSETQ come from the germline V gene. The CDR3 bases are TGCGCCAGCAGCCCCACGGGAAGGGAGGGCAATGAGCAGTTCTTC. Protein product: CASSPTGREGNEQFF.

The chain joins TRBV5-1 to TRBJ2-5; TRBD1 matches at 7 bases. Germline V gives CDR1 SGHRS, CDR2 YFSETQ. The CDR3 spans 15 residues. The V gene end was trimmed by 7 bases and the J gene end by 2 bases; junction bases not matched to a gene: 11. The DNA of the CDR3 is TGCGCCAGCCGTAGACAGGGAAACCCTCAAGAGACCCAGTACTTC. Amino acids: CASRRQGNPQETQYF.

This sequence joins TRBV27 and TRBJ1-2; D is uncertain. This CDR3 spans 14 amino acids. Between the trimmed V and J ends, which lost 2 bases and 6 bases, there was a span of 13 bases. The germline V gene has CDR1 MNHEY and CDR2 SMNVEV (reference sequence). CDR3 in DNA: TGTGCCAGCAGTTTACCGGTCAAGCCGAATGGCTACACCTTC. It encodes CASSLPVKPNGYTF.

The rearrangement joins TRBV30 to TRBJ1-2, with TRBD1 identical over 8 bases. Germline V gene data show CDR1 as GTSNPN and CDR2 as SVGIG (reference sequence). Trimming cost V 5 bases and J 4 bases; bases outside gene matches: 3. The CDR3 is made up of 12 amino acids. The CDR3 nucleotides are TGTGCCTGGTCCGGACAGGGCTATGGCTACACCTTC. Translation: CAWSGQGYGYTF.